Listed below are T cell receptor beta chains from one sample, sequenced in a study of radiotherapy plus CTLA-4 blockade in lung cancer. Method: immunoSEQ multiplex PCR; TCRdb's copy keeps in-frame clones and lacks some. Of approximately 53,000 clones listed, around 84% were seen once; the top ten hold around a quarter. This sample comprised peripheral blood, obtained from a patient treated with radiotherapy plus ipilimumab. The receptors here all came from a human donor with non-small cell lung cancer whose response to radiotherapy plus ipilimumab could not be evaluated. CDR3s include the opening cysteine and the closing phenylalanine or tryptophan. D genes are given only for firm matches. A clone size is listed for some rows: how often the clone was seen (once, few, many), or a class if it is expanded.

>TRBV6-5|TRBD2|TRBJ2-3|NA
CASRPPGLRTQYF
TGTGCCAGCAGACCCCCGGGACTACGAACGCAGTATTTT
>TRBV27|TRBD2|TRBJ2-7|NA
CASSLGGSSYEQYF
TGTGCCAGCAGTTTGGGGGGGTCTTCCTACGAGCAGTACTTC
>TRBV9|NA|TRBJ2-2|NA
CASSVDKRHPNTGELFF
TGTGCCAGCAGCGTAGATAAGAGACACCCGAACACCGGGGAGCTGTTTTTT
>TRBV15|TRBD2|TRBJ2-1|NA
CATSRVAGLYNEQFF
TGTGCCACCAGCAGAGTAGCGGGCCTGTACAATGAGCAGTTCTTC
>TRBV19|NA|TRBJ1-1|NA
CASARDSWNTEAFF
TGTGCCAGTGCCCGGGACTCTTGGAACACTGAAGCTTTCTTT
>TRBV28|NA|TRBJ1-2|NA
CASSLSGSRGYTF
TGTGCCAGCAGTTTATCAGGCAGCCGCGGCTACACCTTC
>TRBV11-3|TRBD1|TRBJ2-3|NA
CASSPNLGGSFHTDTQYF
TGTGCCAGCAGCCCCAATCTAGGGGGCTCCTTTCACACAGATACGCAGTATTTT
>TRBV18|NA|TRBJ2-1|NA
CASSPQAGLHDEQFF
TGTGCCAGCTCACCCCAAGCAGGACTTCACGATGAGCAGTTCTTC
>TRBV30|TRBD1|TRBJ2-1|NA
CAWSHLDQGALNEQFF
TGTGCCTGGAGTCACCTGGACCAGGGGGCATTGAATGAGCAGTTCTTC
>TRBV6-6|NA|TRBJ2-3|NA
CASSYGAGTQYF
TGTGCCAGCAGTTACGGGGCCGGTACGCAGTATTTT
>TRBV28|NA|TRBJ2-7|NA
CASSLVSRNEQYF
TGTGCCAGCAGTTTAGTGTCCAGAAATGAGCAGTACTTC
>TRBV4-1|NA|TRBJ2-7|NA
CASSQDSGHLSYEQYF
TGCGCCAGCAGCCAAGACTCGGGACACCTCTCCTACGAGCAGTACTTC
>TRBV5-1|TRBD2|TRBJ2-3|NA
CASSLATSGYITDTQYF
TGCGCCAGCAGCTTGGCGACTAGCGGGTATATCACAGATACGCAGTATTTT
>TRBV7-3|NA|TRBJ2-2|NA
CASSLFRESGTGELFF
TGTGCCAGCAGCTTATTCCGGGAGTCGGGCACCGGGGAGCTGTTTTTT
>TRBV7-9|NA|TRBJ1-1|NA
CASSPRGRDGNTEAFF
TGTGCCAGCAGCCCCAGGGGTAGGGACGGGAACACTGAAGCTTTCTTT
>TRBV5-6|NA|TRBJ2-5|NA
CASSSDPEETQYF
TGTGCCAGCAGCTCCGATCCAGAAGAGACCCAGTACTTC
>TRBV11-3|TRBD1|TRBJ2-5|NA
CASSPGTGGEETQYF
TGTGCCAGCAGCCCCGGGACAGGGGGAGAAGAGACCCAGTACTTC
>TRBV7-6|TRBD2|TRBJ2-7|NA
CASSLVAGDEQYF
TGTGCCAGCAGCTTAGTGGCGGGAGACGAGCAGTACTTC
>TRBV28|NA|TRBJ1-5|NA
CASRTDNNQPQHF
TGTGCCAGCAGGACAGACAACAATCAGCCCCAGCATTTT
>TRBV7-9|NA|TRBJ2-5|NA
CASSLAGGQETQYF
TGTGCCAGCAGCTTAGCAGGGGGACAAGAGACCCAGTACTTC
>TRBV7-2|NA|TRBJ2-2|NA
CASSSRVAANTGELFF
TGTGCCAGCAGCTCCCGGGTAGCGGCAAACACCGGGGAGCTGTTTTTT
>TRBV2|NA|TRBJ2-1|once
CASSGTSNNEQFF
TGTGCCAGCAGTGGGACTTCTAACAATGAGCAGTTCTTC
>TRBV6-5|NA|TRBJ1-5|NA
CASSEQGWYQPQHF
TGTGCCAGCAGTGAACAGGGTTGGTATCAGCCCCAGCATTTT
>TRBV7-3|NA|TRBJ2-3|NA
CASSLGTDTTDTQYF
TGTGCCAGCAGCTTAGGGACTGACACCACAGATACGCAGTATTTT
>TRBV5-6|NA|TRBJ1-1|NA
CASFIFRRGDGAEAFF
TGTGCCAGCTTCATTTTCCGGCGGGGTGACGGCGCTGAAGCTTTCTTT
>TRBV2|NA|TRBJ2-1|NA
CAARGRSGYNEQFF
TGTGCTGCAAGAGGGAGATCGGGCTACAATGAGCAGTTCTTC
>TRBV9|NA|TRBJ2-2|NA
CASSAGAVTGELFF
TGTGCCAGCAGCGCTGGGGCCGTCACCGGGGAGCTGTTTTTT
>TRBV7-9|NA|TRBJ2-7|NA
CASSPPVSYEQYF
TGTGCCAGCAGTCCACCAGTATCCTACGAGCAGTACTTC
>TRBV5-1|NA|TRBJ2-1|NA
CASSPLTGASNEQFF
TGCGCCAGCAGCCCCCTTACGGGAGCTTCGAATGAGCAGTTCTTC
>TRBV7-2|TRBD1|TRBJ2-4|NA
CASSPGQGAYIQYF
TGTGCCAGCAGCCCCGGACAGGGGGCTTACATTCAGTACTTC
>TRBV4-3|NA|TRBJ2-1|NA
CASSQDLISSYNEQFF
TGCGCCAGCAGCCAAGATCTTATCAGCTCCTACAATGAGCAGTTCTTC
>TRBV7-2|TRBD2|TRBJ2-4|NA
CASSPGLAGEGVIQYF
TGTGCCAGCAGCCCTGGACTAGCGGGAGAGGGGGTCATTCAGTACTTC
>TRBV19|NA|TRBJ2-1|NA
CASSPSGNPYNEQFF
TGTGCCAGTAGCCCGTCGGGAAATCCATACAATGAGCAGTTCTTC
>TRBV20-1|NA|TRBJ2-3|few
CSARGGDTQYF
TGCAGTGCTAGAGGAGGGGATACGCAGTATTTT
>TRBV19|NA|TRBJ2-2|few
CASTKYYGSNTGELFF
TGTGCCAGCACTAAGTACTACGGGTCGAACACCGGGGAGCTGTTTTTT
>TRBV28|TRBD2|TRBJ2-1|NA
CASSPSGDHNEQFF
TGTGCCAGCAGTCCTAGCGGGGATCACAATGAGCAGTTCTTC
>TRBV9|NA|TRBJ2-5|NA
CASSVDRQETQYF
TGTGCCAGCAGCGTAGACAGGCAAGAGACCCAGTACTTC
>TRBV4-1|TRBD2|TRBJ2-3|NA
CASSPGLAGETHTQYF
TGCGCCAGCAGCCCGGGACTAGCGGGAGAAACCCATACGCAGTATTTT
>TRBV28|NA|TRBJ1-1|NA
CASSFPFGGVRTEAFF
TGTGCCAGCAGTTTTCCCTTTGGGGGGGTTCGTACTGAAGCTTTCTTT
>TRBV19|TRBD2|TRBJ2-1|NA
CASSSMGLAVDEQFF
TGTGCCAGTAGTTCGATGGGACTAGCGGTGGATGAGCAGTTCTTC
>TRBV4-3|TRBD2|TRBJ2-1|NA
CASSQVAGGLYNEQFF
TGCGCCAGCAGCCAAGTAGCGGGGGGCCTATACAATGAGCAGTTCTTC
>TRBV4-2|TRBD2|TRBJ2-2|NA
CASRQRLAGRLNTGELFF
TGTGCCAGCAGACAAAGACTAGCGGGTCGTTTGAACACCGGGGAGCTGTTTTTT
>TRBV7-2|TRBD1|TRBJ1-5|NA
CASSSSPDRGWNQPQHF
TGTGCCAGCAGCTCGAGCCCGGACAGGGGATGGAATCAGCCCCAGCATTTT
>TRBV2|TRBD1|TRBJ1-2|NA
CASAAGTGGYGYTF
TGTGCCAGCGCTGCCGGGACAGGGGGTTATGGCTACACCTTC
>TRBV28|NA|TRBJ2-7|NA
CASREGAHNEQYF
TGTGCCAGCAGGGAGGGAGCTCACAACGAGCAGTACTTC
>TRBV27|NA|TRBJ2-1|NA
CASSLSGSYYNEQFF
TGTGCCAGCAGTTTATCGGGCAGCTATTACAATGAGCAGTTCTTC
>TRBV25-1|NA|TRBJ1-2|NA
CASSSHRDNYGYTF
TGTGCCAGCAGTTCTCACAGGGATAACTATGGCTACACCTTC
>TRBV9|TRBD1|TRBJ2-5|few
CASSVGTGRETQYF
TGTGCCAGCAGCGTAGGGACAGGGCGAGAGACCCAGTACTTC
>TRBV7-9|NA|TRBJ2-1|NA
CASSLVGGGMGEQFF
TGTGCCAGCAGCTTAGTGGGAGGGGGAATGGGTGAGCAGTTCTTC
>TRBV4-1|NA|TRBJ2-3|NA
CASSLQGPDTQYF
TGCGCCAGCAGCCTACAGGGCCCGGATACGCAGTATTTT
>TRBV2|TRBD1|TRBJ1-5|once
CASSGRAGGQPQHF
TGTGCCAGCAGCGGCAGGGCAGGGGGACAGCCCCAGCATTTT
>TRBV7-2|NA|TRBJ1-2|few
CASRLGGGYGYTF
TGTGCCAGCAGACTTGGGGGGGGGTATGGCTACACCTTC
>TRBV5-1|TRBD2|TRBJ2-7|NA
CASSLGLAGGQYEQYF
TGCGCCAGCAGCCTTGGACTAGCGGGAGGTCAATACGAGCAGTACTTC